These 3 T cell receptor beta chains originate from one sample sequenced in a study of T cells in tuberculosis. Measured with immunoSEQ multiplex PCR; TCRdb has only the in-frame clones, and not every one. The data contain about 31,000 clones, 97% of them singletons. The sequenced sample consisted of PBMCs. The origin of the receptors is a donor between 10 and 29 years old with latent tuberculosis or without tuberculosis infection.

The chain has TRBV5-1 and TRBJ2-1; 8 bases are shared with TRBD2. The CDR3 is 15 residues long. V lost 0 bases, J lost 1 base, and 0 bases stayed unmatched. Germline CDR1 is SGHRS and CDR2 is YFSETQ. In DNA, the CDR3 is TGCGCCAGCAGCTTGGTAGCGGGATCCTACAATGAGCAGTTCTTC. Amino acids: CASSLVAGSYNEQFF.

The gene calls are TRBV5-1 and TRBJ2-2; TRBD1 matches 8 bases. J lost 0 bases, V lost 3 bases, and 1 base had no gene match. This CDR3 has 15 amino acids. Per germline, CDR1 SGHRS and CDR2 YFSETQ. The CDR3 DNA follows: TGCGCCAGCAGCTGGACAGGGACGAACACCGGGGAGCTGTTTTTT. Amino acids: CASSWTGTNTGELFF.

V is TRBV5-1 and J is TRBJ1-1, with a tentative D call TRBD1 (5 bases). V gave up 1 base and J gave up 0 bases, with 10 bases separating them. This CDR3 spans 15 amino acids. CDR1 and CDR2 (germline): SGHRS, YFSETQ. CDR3 sequence: CASSLMTAMNTEAFF. The CDR3 DNA follows: TGCGCCAGCAGCTTGATGACAGCTATGAACACTGAAGCTTTCTTT.